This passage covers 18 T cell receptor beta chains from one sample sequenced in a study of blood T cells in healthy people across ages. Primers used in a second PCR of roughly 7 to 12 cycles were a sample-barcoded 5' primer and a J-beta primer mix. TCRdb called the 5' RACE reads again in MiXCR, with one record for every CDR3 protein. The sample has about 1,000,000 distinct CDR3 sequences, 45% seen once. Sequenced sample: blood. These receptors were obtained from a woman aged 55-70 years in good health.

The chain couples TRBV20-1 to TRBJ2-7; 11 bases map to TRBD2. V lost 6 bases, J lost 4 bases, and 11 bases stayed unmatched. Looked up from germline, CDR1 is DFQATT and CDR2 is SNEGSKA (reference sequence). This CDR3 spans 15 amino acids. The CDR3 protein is CSAERSSGRIYEQYF. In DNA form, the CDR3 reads TGCAGTGCCGAGAGGTCTAGCGGGAGGATATACGAGCAGTACTTC.

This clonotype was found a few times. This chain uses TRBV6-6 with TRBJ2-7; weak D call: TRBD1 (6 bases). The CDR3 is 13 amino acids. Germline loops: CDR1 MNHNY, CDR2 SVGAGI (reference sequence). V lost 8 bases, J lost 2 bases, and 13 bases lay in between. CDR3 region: CASPWTAAYEQYF. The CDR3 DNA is TGTGCCAGCCCTTGGACAGCCGCCTACGAGCAGTACTTC.

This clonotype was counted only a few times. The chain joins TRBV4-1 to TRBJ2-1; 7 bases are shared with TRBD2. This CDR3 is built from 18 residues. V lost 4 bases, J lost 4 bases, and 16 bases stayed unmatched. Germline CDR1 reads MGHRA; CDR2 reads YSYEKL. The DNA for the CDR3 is TGCGCCAGCAGCCCGAGTCTGGGCGGGGGAGGGCTTTACAATGAGCAGTTCTTC. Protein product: CASSPSLGGGGLYNEQFF.

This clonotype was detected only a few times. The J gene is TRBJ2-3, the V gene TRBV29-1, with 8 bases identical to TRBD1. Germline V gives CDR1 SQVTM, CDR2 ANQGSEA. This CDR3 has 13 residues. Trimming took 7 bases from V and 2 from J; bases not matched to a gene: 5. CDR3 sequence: CSADRGITDTQYF. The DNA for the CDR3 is TGCAGCGCCGACAGGGGAATCACAGATACGCAGTATTTT.

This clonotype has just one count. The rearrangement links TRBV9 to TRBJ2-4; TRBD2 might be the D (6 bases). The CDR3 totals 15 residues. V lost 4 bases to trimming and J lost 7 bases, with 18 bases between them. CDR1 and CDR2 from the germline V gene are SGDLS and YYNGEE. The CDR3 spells CASSTGAGYGNIQYF. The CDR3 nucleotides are TGTGCCAGCAGCACCGGGGCGGGATACGGGAACATTCAGTACTTC.

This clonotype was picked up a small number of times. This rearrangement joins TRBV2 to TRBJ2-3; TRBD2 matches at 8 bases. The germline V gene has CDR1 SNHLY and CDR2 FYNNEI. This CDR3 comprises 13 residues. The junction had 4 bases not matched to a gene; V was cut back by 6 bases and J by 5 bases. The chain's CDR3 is CASSGLAGDTQYF. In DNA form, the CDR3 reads TGTGCCAGCAGCGGACTAGCAGGAGATACGCAGTATTTT.

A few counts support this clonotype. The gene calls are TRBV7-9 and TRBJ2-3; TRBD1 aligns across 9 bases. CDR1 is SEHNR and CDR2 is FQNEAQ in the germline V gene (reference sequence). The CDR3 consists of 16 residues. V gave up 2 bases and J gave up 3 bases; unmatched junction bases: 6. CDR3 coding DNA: TGTGCCAGCAGCTTACGAACAGGGGGCCGGACAGATACGCAGTATTTT. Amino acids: CASSLRTGGRTDTQYF.

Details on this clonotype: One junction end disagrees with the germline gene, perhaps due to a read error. CDR3 amino acids: CVISETGYNEQYF. The CDR3 DNA reads TGTGTCATCAGTGAGACAGGTTATAACGAGCAGTACTTC. The chain carries TRBV10-3 and TRBJ2-1; D is possibly TRBD1 (6 bases). Judging by the DNA end, TRBJ2-7 fits better; the J call may be wrong. Looked up from germline, CDR1 is ENHRY and CDR2 is SYGVKD. The CDR3 extends over 13 amino acids.

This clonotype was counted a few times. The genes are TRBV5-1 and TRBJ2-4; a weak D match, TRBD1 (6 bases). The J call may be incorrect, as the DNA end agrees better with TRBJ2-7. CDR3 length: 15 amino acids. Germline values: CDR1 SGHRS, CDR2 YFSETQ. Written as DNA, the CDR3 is TGCGCCAGCAGCTTGGGGCCGGGACAATTGTCCGAGCAGTACTTC. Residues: CASSLGPGQLSEQYF.

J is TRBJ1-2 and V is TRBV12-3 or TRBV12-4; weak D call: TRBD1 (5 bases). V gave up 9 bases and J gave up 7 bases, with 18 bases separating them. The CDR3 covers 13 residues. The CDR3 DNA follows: TGTGCCAGTCTAAAGGCCGGGGGAAGTGGCTACACCTTC. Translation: CASLKAGGSGYTF.

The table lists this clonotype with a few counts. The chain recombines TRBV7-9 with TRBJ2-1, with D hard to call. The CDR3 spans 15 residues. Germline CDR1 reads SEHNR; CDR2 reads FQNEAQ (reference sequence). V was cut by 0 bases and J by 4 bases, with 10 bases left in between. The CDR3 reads CASSLADGPYNEQFF. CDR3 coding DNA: TGTGCCAGCAGCTTAGCGGATGGACCTTACAATGAGCAGTTCTTC.

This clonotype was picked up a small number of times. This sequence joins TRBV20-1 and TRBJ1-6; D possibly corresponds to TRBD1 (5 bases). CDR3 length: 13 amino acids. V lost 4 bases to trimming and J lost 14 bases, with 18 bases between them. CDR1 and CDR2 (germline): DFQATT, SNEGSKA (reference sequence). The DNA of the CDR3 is TGCAGTGCTACCAGAGGGGCGACGAAATCCCTCCACTTT. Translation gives CSATRGATKSLHF.

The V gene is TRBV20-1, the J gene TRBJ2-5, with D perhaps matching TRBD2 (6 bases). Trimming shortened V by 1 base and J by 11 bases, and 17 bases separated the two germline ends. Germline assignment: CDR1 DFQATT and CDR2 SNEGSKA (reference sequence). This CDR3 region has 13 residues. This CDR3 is CSARAREPSEQYF. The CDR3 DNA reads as TGCAGTGCTAGAGCCCGGGAGCCTAGTGAGCAGTACTTC.

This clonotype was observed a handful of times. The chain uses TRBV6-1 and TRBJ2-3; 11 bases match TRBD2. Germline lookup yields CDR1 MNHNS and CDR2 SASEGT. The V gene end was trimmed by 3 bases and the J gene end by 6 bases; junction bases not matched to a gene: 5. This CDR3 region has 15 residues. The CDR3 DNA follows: TGTGCCAGCAGTGAGAGTCTAGCGGGAGGTGATACGCAGTATTTT. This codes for CASSESLAGGDTQYF.

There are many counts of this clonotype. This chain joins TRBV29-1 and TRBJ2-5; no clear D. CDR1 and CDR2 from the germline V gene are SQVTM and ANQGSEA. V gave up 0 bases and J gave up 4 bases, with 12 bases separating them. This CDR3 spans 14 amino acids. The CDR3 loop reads CSVEEFGQRETQYF. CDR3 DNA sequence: TGCAGCGTTGAAGAATTCGGCCAGCGAGAGACCCAGTACTTC.

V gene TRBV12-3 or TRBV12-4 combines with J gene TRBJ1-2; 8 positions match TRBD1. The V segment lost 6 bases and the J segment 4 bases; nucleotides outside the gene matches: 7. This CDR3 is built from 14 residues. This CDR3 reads CASSPTGTGYGYTF. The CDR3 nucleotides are TGTGCCAGCAGCCCTACCGGGACAGGCTATGGCTACACCTTC.

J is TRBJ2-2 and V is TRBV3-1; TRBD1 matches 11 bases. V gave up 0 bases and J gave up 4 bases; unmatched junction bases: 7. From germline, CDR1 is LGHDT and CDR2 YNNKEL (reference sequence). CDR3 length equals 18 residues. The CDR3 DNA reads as TGTGCCAGCAGCCAAGATTTCCCGGGACAGGGGGTCACCGGGGAGCTGTTTTTT. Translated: CASSQDFPGQGVTGELFF.

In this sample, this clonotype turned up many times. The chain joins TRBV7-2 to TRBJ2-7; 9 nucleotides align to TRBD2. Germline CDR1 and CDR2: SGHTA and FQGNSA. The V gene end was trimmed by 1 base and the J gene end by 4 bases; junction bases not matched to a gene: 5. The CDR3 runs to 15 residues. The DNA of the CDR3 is TGTGCCAGCAGCTTAGTTGGTAGCGGGAGTTACGAGCAGTACTTC. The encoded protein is CASSLVGSGSYEQYF.